These 18 T cell receptor beta chains came from one sample sequenced in a study of identifying expanded T cells in peripheral blood. Sequencing was performed with immunoSEQ multiplex PCR; in TCRdb, only in-frame clones are kept and a portion is missing. The sample records about 100,000 clones, around 85% being singletons. Sequenced material: blood. The receptors derive from a person between 18 and 70 years old in good health.

The chain links TRBV5-1 to TRBJ2-7; unclear D gene. The CDR3 consists of 11 residues. V dropped 4 bases and J dropped 4 bases, with 6 bases sitting between them. Germline loops: CDR1 SGHRS, CDR2 YFSETQ. CDR3 DNA: TGCGCCAGCAGCGCAGATTACGAGCAGTACTTC. It encodes CASSADYEQYF.

The rearrangement uses TRBV6-6 and TRBJ1-4; D might be TRBD1 (5 bases). V was clipped by 2 bases and J by 0 bases, with 10 bases between them. The CDR3 runs 16 residues. CDR1 and CDR2 from the germline V gene are MNHNY and SVGAGI (reference sequence). CDR3 sequence (DNA): TGTGCCAGCAGTTACATCAGGGCCCCAACTAATGAAAAACTGTTTTTT. This translates into CASSYIRAPTNEKLFF.

This clone has more than one count but fewer than ten. The CDR3: CATSRGLAGNQPQHF. The CDR3, as DNA: TGTGCCACCAGCAGAGGACTTGCGGGCAATCAGCCCCAGCATTTT. The rearrangement uses TRBV15 and TRBJ1-5; D remains ambiguous. Between the trimmed V and J ends, which lost 1 base and 2 bases, there was a span of 9 bases. Germline V gene sequence: CDR1 LNHNV, CDR2 YYDKDF (reference sequence). The CDR3 is 15 amino acids.

This rearrangement joins TRBV6-5 to TRBJ2-2; unclear D gene. The CDR3 has 15 residues. V was shortened by 6 bases and J by 11 bases, with 22 bases between the two germline ends. CDR1 is MNHEY and CDR2 is SVGAGI in the germline V gene. As DNA, the CDR3 is TGTGCCAGCAGGCACACCCCCGCCGAATCATCTGAGCTGTTTTTT. Translation: CASRHTPAESSELFF.

This sequence joins TRBV9 and TRBJ1-3; 7 bases are shared with TRBD1. There are 15 residues in the CDR3. Germline-derived CDR1 and CDR2 are SGDLS and YYNGEE. The V and J ends lost 0 bases and 2 bases, in that order; junction bases with no gene match: 2. The chain's CDR3 is CASSVGRGTGNTIYF. The CDR3 DNA is TGTGCCAGCAGCGTAGGCAGGGGGACTGGAAACACCATATATTTT.

The chain has TRBV14 and TRBJ1-1, with D unresolved. The length of the CDR3 is 13 residues. Germline V gene lookup returns CDR1 SGHDN and CDR2 FVKESK. V was clipped by 1 base and J by 2 bases, with 5 bases between them. The CDR3, as DNA: TGTGCCAGCAGCCAAGGAATTAACACTGAAGCTTTCTTT. Its protein is CASSQGINTEAFF.

The rearrangement joins TRBV5-8 to TRBJ1-2; no definite D call. Trimming removed 0 bases from V and 5 bases from J, with 14 bases in between. The germline gives CDR1 SGHTS, CDR2 YDEGEE. The CDR3 covers 15 residues. CDR3 loop: CASSLVGRRAYGYTF. DNA of the CDR3: TGTGCCAGCAGCTTGGTGGGCAGAAGGGCGTATGGCTACACCTTC.

This clone has only a few counts. The junction departs from the called germline gene at one end, perhaps through a read error. The V call is TRBV2, the J call TRBJ1-1; no clear D gene. CDR1 is SNHLY and CDR2 is FYNNEI in the germline V gene. The CDR3 covers 15 residues. CDR3: CASSEGAVQRSEAFF. Here the CDR3 DNA reads TGTGCCAGCAGCGAAGGCGCAGTCCAAAGAAGTGAAGCTTTCTTT. Full variable domain (outside the CDR3, taken from reference TRBV2 and TRBJ1-1): EPEVTQTPSHQVTQMGQEVILRCVPISNHLYFYWYRQILGQKVEFLVSFYNNEISEKSEIFDDQFSVERPDGSNFTLKIRSTKLEDSAMYFCASSEGAVQRSEAFFGQGTRLTVV.

The CDR3 sequence is CASTIRGGAGDTQYF. The CDR3 bases are TGTGCCAGCACCATTCGGGGGGGGGCTGGAGATACGCAGTATTTT. The J gene is TRBJ2-3, the V gene TRBV7-8, with 8 bases matching TRBD2. The V gene end was trimmed by 7 bases and the J gene end by 5 bases; junction bases not matched to a gene: 11. The CDR3 is 15 residues long. Looked up from germline, CDR1 is SGHVS and CDR2 is FQNEAQ.

The chain has TRBV6-5 and TRBJ1-6; a weak D match, TRBD1 (5 bases). CDR3 length: 14 amino acids. V lost 2 bases and J 10 bases, leaving 12 bases between the germline ends. The V gene's germline CDR1 is MNHEY and CDR2 SVGAGI. The CDR3 coding sequence is TGTGCCAGCAGTTACCGAGGGAGGGGCTCACCCCTCCACTTT. Amino acid sequence: CASSYRGRGSPLHF.

The chain couples TRBV4-3 to TRBJ2-5; D is undetermined. The tail of the sequence fits TRBJ2-7 better, so the J call may be wrong. This CDR3 has 15 residues. In germline, CDR1 is LGHNA, CDR2 YSLEER. CDR3: CASSQDPGGSYEQYF. In DNA form, the CDR3 reads TGCGCCAGCAGCCAAGATCCTGGCGGCTCCTACGAGCAGTACTTC.

This clone appeared once. The gene calls are TRBV7-6 and TRBJ1-3, with a weak D call TRBD1 (5 bases). This CDR3 region has 16 residues. Germline-derived CDR1 and CDR2 are SGHVS and FNYEAQ. V lost 2 bases, J lost 2 bases, and 13 bases lay in between. DNA of the CDR3: TGTGCCAGCAGCTTAATCAGGGAAGGGCCTGGAAACACCATATATTTT. This encodes CASSLIREGPGNTIYF. Drawing the rest from reference TRBV7-6 and TRBJ1-3, the complete variable domain is GAGVSQSPRYKVTKRGQDVALRCDPISGHVSLYWYRQALGQGPEFLTYFNYEAQQDKSGLPNDRFSAERPEGSISTLTIQRTEQRDSAMYRCASSLIREGPGNTIYFGEGSWLTVV.

This chain joins TRBV18 and TRBJ2-1, with TRBD2 matching over 7 bases. The V segment lost 7 bases and the J segment 6 bases; nucleotides outside the gene matches: 12. The CDR3 is 15 residues long. Germline V gene sequence: CDR1 KGHSH, CDR2 LQKENI. The CDR3 DNA sequence: TGTGCCAGCTTACGGGTGACTAGCAAGGCCAATGAGCAGTTCTTC. It translates to CASLRVTSKANEQFF.

This chain's CDR3 is CASSPGTGLTPYEQYF. CDR3 DNA sequence: TGTGCCAGCAGCCCCGGGACAGGACTTACCCCCTACGAGCAGTACTTC. The V and J genes are TRBV5-6 and TRBJ2-7; 8 bases agree with TRBD1. Trimming at V came to 4 bases and at J to 2 bases, leaving 11 bases not matched to a gene. CDR1 and CDR2 (germline): SGHDT, YYEEEE. The CDR3 is made up of 16 amino acids.

The chain has TRBV29-1 and TRBJ1-2; D is possibly TRBD1 (5 bases). The germline V and J ends were trimmed by 4 bases and 7 bases, with 19 bases remaining between them. Germline V lookup: CDR1 SQVTM, CDR2 ANQGSEA. CDR3 length: 14 residues. CDR3 in amino acids: CSVGPGGEFFGYTF. CDR3 in DNA: TGCAGCGTTGGTCCGGGGGGGGAATTCTTTGGCTACACCTTC.

In its sample, this clone was seen a few times. V and J are TRBV19 and TRBJ1-6, with no clear D. Trimming removed 3 bases from V and 3 bases from J, with 12 bases in between. This CDR3 region has 16 residues. Looked up from germline, CDR1 is LNHDA and CDR2 is SQIVND (reference sequence). The CDR3 spells CASSIGGLNYNSPLHF. The CDR3 DNA reads TGTGCCAGTAGTATTGGCGGGCTGAACTATAATTCACCCCTCCACTTT.

This sequence joins TRBV7-2 and TRBJ1-2; D ambiguous. The V gene lost 5 bases and the J gene lost 7 bases, with 11 bases spanning the gap. Germline values: CDR1 SGHTA, CDR2 FQGNSA. There are 12 residues in the CDR3. DNA for the CDR3: TGTGCCAGCAGCCTTAGACGGCTTGGCTACACCTTC. Translating it yields CASSLRRLGYTF.

This rearrangement joins TRBV7-9 to TRBJ1-4; D may be TRBD1 (6 bases). CDR3 size: 13 residues. Trimming pared 7 bases from V and 4 bases from J, leaving 10 bases between. Germline loops: CDR1 SEHNR, CDR2 FQNEAQ (reference sequence). CDR3 sequence: CASKGDLNEKLFF. The CDR3 DNA sequence: TGTGCCAGCAAGGGGGACCTTAATGAAAAACTGTTTTTT.